The 21 T cell receptor beta chains below were found in one sample sequenced in a study of T-cell reconstitution after alpha-beta-depleted transplantation in children. Unique molecular identifiers featured in how the TCRbeta library was prepared. TCRdb re-analysed the PCR reads in MiXCR, keeping a single row per CDR3 protein. The table shows hundreds of thousands of distinct CDR3 sequences, with around 15% occurring only once. The sample was PBMCs, mostly from graft donor cells, taken 360 days after TCRalphabeta/CD19-depleted stem cell transplant. The source is a male patient aged 2-10 years who had a stem cell transplant for acute lymphoblastic leukemia, so the T cells may come from the graft donor.

A few counts support this clonotype. The chain links TRBV29-1 to TRBJ2-5; TRBD2 matches at 12 bases. Germline CDR1 is SQVTM and CDR2 is ANQGSEA. The CDR3 covers 17 residues. Losses at the gene ends were 2 bases for V and 0 bases for J; bases not matched to a gene: 7. The CDR3 is CSVERLAGARYQETQYF. The CDR3 region has the DNA TGCAGCGTTGAACGACTAGCGGGAGCCCGGTACCAAGAGACCCAGTACTTC.

This clonotype appeared a few times. This sequence joins TRBV5-1 and TRBJ2-6; D gene unclear. The germline CDR1 and CDR2 sequences are SGHRS and YFSETQ. The CDR3 contains 16 residues. Trimming pared 2 bases from V and 4 bases from J, leaving 13 bases between. The CDR3 protein is CASSFDGPPGANVLTF. CDR3 DNA sequence: TGCGCCAGCAGCTTCGATGGTCCGCCCGGGGCCAACGTCCTGACTTTC.

This chain joins TRBV9 and TRBJ2-4; TRBD2 might be the D (5 bases). This CDR3 has 14 amino acids. Per the germline V gene, CDR1 is SGDLS and CDR2 is YYNGEE. Trimming removed 0 bases at V and 6 bases at J, with 10 bases between. Here the CDR3 reads CASSVGWELNIQYF. DNA for the CDR3: TGTGCCAGCAGCGTAGGTTGGGAGTTAAACATTCAGTACTTC. The complete variable domain, with remaining parts taken from reference TRBV9 and TRBJ2-4, reads DSGVTQTPKHLITATGQRVTLRCSPRSGDLSVYWYQQSLDQGLQFLIQYYNGEERAKGNILERFSAQQFPDLHSELNLSSLELGDSALYFCASSVGWELNIQYFGAGTRLSVL.

This chain connects TRBV4-3 to TRBJ2-5, with D perhaps matching TRBD1 (5 bases). Trimming took 2 bases from V and 3 from J, leaving 13 bases between them. The germline gives CDR1 LGHNA, CDR2 YSLEER. This CDR3 has 15 residues. The CDR3 sequence is CASSQFNRPEETQYF. The CDR3 DNA sequence: TGCGCCAGCAGCCAATTTAACAGGCCCGAAGAGACCCAGTACTTC.

The V call is TRBV4-1, the J call TRBJ2-7; TRBD1 aligns across 7 bases. With V trimmed by 2 bases and J by 0 bases, 10 bases remained unmatched. CDR1 and CDR2 from the germline V gene are MGHRA and YSYEKL. The CDR3 sequence is 17 residues long. CDR3: CASSQLLRQGPSYEQYF. As DNA, the CDR3 is TGCGCCAGCAGCCAATTGCTACGACAGGGCCCCTCCTACGAGCAGTACTTC.

This clonotype was seen a few times. This chain uses TRBV5-5 with TRBJ2-5, with 7 positions matching TRBD1. Looked up from germline, CDR1 is SGHKS and CDR2 is YYEKEE (reference sequence). Trimming cost V 3 bases and J 5 bases; bases outside gene matches: 13. The CDR3 spans 16 residues. Written as DNA, the CDR3 is TGTGCCAGCAGCTGGGTCCCCTGGACAGGTTCGGAGACCCAGTACTTC. Translating it yields CASSWVPWTGSETQYF.

This clonotype was recorded many times. The chain has TRBV12-5 and TRBJ1-5, with D perhaps matching TRBD1 (5 bases). The CDR3 is 17 amino acids. V shed 5 bases and J shed 0 bases, with 17 bases lying between them. From germline, CDR1 is LGHNT and CDR2 FRNRAP. CDR3 amino acids: CASGPGTGTYSNQPQHF. CDR3 sequence (DNA): TGTGCTAGTGGTCCCGGAACCGGGACCTATAGCAATCAGCCCCAGCATTTT.

The chain links TRBV11-2 to TRBJ2-3; a weak D match, TRBD2 (6 bases). The CDR3 spans 14 residues. V was cut by 0 bases and J by 4 bases, with 8 bases left in between. The germline CDR1 and CDR2 sequences are SGHAT and FQNNGV. This CDR3 reads CASSLDAGSDTQYF. The CDR3 DNA sequence: TGTGCCAGCAGCTTAGATGCGGGATCAGATACGCAGTATTTT.

This chain connects TRBV6-2 or TRBV6-3 to TRBJ2-5; D may be TRBD2 (7 bases). The CDR3 length is 17 residues. Trimming took 0 bases from V and 5 from J, leaving 19 bases between them. In germline, CDR1 is MNHEY, CDR2 SVGEGT. The CDR3: CASSYSRGAESGETQYF. The CDR3 coding sequence is TGTGCCAGCAGTTACTCTCGGGGGGCCGAGTCTGGGGAGACCCAGTACTTC.

The chain couples TRBV18 to TRBJ2-3; D possibly corresponds to TRBD2 (5 bases). Trimming removed 3 bases from V and 0 bases from J, with 7 bases in between. The CDR3 has 14 amino acids. The germline CDR1 and CDR2 sequences are KGHSH and LQKENI. Here the CDR3 reads CASSPRESTDTQYF. CDR3 nucleotide sequence: TGTGCCAGCTCACCGAGGGAGAGCACAGATACGCAGTATTTT.

In this sample, this clonotype turned up many times. As DNA, the CDR3 is TGTGCCAGCAGTCGACGACTAGCGGGAGAGAGTTACGAGCAGTACTTC. It yields the protein CASSRRLAGESYEQYF. The chain recombines TRBV12-3 or TRBV12-4 with TRBJ2-7; 12 nucleotides agree with TRBD2. CDR3 length: 16 residues. V lost 5 bases to trimming and J lost 4 bases; unmatched junction nucleotides: 9.

V is TRBV4-2 and J is TRBJ2-7; TRBD2 matches 10 bases. Germline V lookup: CDR1 LGHNA, CDR2 YNFKEQ. The V gene end was trimmed by 1 base and the J gene end by 6 bases; junction bases not matched to a gene: 9. The CDR3 has 16 amino acids. The CDR3 loop is CASSQGGLAGVREQYF. The CDR3 DNA is TGTGCCAGCAGCCAAGGAGGCCTAGCGGGAGTTCGCGAGCAGTACTTC.

This clonotype occurred a few times. This chain links TRBV10-3 with TRBJ2-7; the D gene is possibly TRBD1 (5 bases). Trimming left V 2 bases short and J 1 base short, with 9 bases between. This CDR3 is 14 amino acids long. Germline V gene data show CDR1 as ENHRY and CDR2 as SYGVKD. In nucleotides, the CDR3 is TGTGCCATCAGTGAGCAAAGGGGATCCTACGAGCAGTACTTC. Residues: CAISEQRGSYEQYF.

This clonotype was counted a few times. The V and J genes are TRBV28 and TRBJ2-1; D remains ambiguous. Germline V CDR1 and CDR2: MDHEN, SYDVKM. V was cut by 6 bases and J by 2 bases, with 5 bases left in between. This CDR3 contains 12 residues. CDR3 sequence: CASSQTYNEQFF. As DNA, the CDR3 is TGTGCCAGCAGCCAAACCTACAATGAGCAGTTCTTC.

The chain is built from TRBV4-3 and TRBJ2-2; a weak D match, TRBD2 (5 bases). V was cut by 3 bases and J by 4 bases, with 12 bases left in between. The V gene's germline CDR1 is LGHNA and CDR2 YSLEER. The CDR3 loop spans 15 amino acids. In DNA, the CDR3 is TGCGCCAGCAGCCAGCCGGAGGCGGCCACCGGGGAGCTGTTTTTT. Translation: CASSQPEAATGELFF.

This clonotype was seen more than once but under ten times. This chain connects TRBV20-1 to TRBJ2-5; no clear D gene. Looked up from germline, CDR1 is DFQATT and CDR2 is SNEGSKA (reference sequence). The CDR3 runs 15 residues. V shed 3 bases and J shed 4 bases, with 18 bases lying between them. Written as DNA, the CDR3 is TGCAGTGCTAGCCTGACGGGCAGAATAGGAGAGACCCAGTACTTC. It is translated as CSASLTGRIGETQYF.

J is TRBJ2-3 and V is TRBV29-1, with unresolved D. This CDR3 is built from 11 residues. Trimming cost V 8 bases and J 3 bases, with 9 bases left between them. From germline, CDR1 is SQVTM and CDR2 ANQGSEA. The CDR3: CSILQTDTQYF. Here the CDR3 DNA reads TGCAGCATCCTACAGACAGATACGCAGTATTTT.

This clonotype has a handful of counts. The gene calls are TRBV4-1 and TRBJ2-1; TRBD1 or TRBD2 may be the D gene (5 bases each). Germline V lookup: CDR1 MGHRA, CDR2 YSYEKL. This CDR3 region has 14 residues. Trimming took 6 bases from V and 11 from J, leaving 20 bases between them. The CDR3 DNA follows: TGCGCCAGCAGTTTGGTCCACAGGACTTCCCAGCAGTTCTTC. This codes for CASSLVHRTSQQFF.

The rearrangement joins TRBV12-3 or TRBV12-4 to TRBJ2-3; D unclear. V dropped 6 bases and J dropped 6 bases, with 13 bases sitting between them. This CDR3 is built from 13 residues. CDR3 loop: CASRRTRSDTQYF. The DNA of the CDR3 is TGTGCCAGCAGGAGGACGAGGAGCGATACGCAGTATTTT.

In its sample, this clonotype was seen a few times. CDR3: CATRDLQAGWEKLFF. In DNA, the CDR3 is TGTGCCACCAGGGATCTACAGGCGGGGTGGGAAAAACTGTTTTTT. The V gene is TRBV15, the J gene TRBJ1-4, with a possible D match to TRBD1 (5 bases). The CDR3 is made up of 15 amino acids. Trimming removed 6 bases from V and 8 bases from J, with 19 bases in between. Germline CDR1 reads LNHNV; CDR2 reads YYDKDF (reference sequence).

This clonotype was counted a few times. The chain recombines TRBV19 with TRBJ1-5, with 10 bases that match TRBD1. V shed 2 bases and J 5 bases; nucleotides not matched to a gene: 9. Germline V gene sequence: CDR1 LNHDA, CDR2 SQIVND (reference sequence). There are 17 residues in the CDR3. CDR3 in amino acids: CASSIRDRGTWDQPQHF. The CDR3 DNA reads as TGTGCCAGTAGTATACGGGACAGGGGAACATGGGATCAGCCCCAGCATTTT.